The rows below give T cell receptor beta chains drawn from one sample of a study of CD4 T cells in relation to SARS-CoV-2 and coronaviruses. TCRdb's table, derived via immunoSEQ multiplex PCR, lists solely in-frame clones and lacks some. The sample includes around 24,000 clones, around 78% seen only once; the top ten take 21%. The antigens of these receptors remain unknown. The sample taken for sequencing was CD4+ T cells from PBMCs, cultured in vitro. These receptors were taken from a human donor in good health. Both conserved end residues are part of each CDR3. Each record gives: CDR3 protein, CDR3 DNA, J gene, clone size, D gene, V gene, CDR3 length. D genes are given only for firm matches. Only part of the rows carry a size: once, few, many, or a class if the clone is expanded.

CDR3 protein: CAWSIREKLFF
CDR3 DNA: TGTGCCTGGAGTATAAGGGAAAAACTGTTTTTT
J gene: TRBJ1-4
clone size: NA
D gene: NA
V gene: TRBV30
CDR3 length: 11

CDR3 protein: CASSDLGQSKSYNEQFF
CDR3 DNA: TGTGCCAGCAGTGACCTGGGACAGTCGAAATCCTACAATGAGCAGTTCTTC
J gene: TRBJ2-1
clone size: NA
D gene: TRBD1
V gene: TRBV25-1
CDR3 length: 17

CDR3 protein: CASAGWTNEKLFF
CDR3 DNA: TGTGCCAGCGCCGGGTGGACTAATGAAAAACTGTTTTTT
J gene: TRBJ1-4
clone size: NA
D gene: NA
V gene: TRBV27
CDR3 length: 13

CDR3 protein: CASSLSALAGIETQYF
CDR3 DNA: TGTGCCAGCAGCCTATCGGCCCTAGCGGGAATAGAGACCCAGTACTTC
J gene: TRBJ2-5
clone size: NA
D gene: TRBD2
V gene: TRBV7-2
CDR3 length: 16

CDR3 protein: CSVEEGAGGPDTQYF
CDR3 DNA: TGCAGCGTTGAAGAGGGAGCGGGAGGTCCAGATACGCAGTATTTT
J gene: TRBJ2-3
clone size: NA
D gene: TRBD2
V gene: TRBV29-1
CDR3 length: 15

CDR3 protein: CSAILNEKLFF
CDR3 DNA: TGCAGTGCAATACTCAATGAAAAACTGTTTTTT
J gene: TRBJ1-4
clone size: NA
D gene: NA
V gene: TRBV20-1
CDR3 length: 11

CDR3 protein: CASSLGIGIQETQYF
CDR3 DNA: TGTGCCAGCAGCTTAGGGATAGGGATCCAAGAGACCCAGTACTTC
J gene: TRBJ2-5
clone size: NA
D gene: NA
V gene: TRBV7-8
CDR3 length: 15

CDR3 protein: CAISGGTAGGYTF
CDR3 DNA: TGTGCCATCAGTGGAGGTACTGCCGGGGGCTACACCTTC
J gene: TRBJ1-2
clone size: once
D gene: NA
V gene: TRBV10-3
CDR3 length: 13

CDR3 protein: CASSVAGGTSGSDEQFF
CDR3 DNA: TGTGCCAGCAGCGTAGCTGGCGGGACTAGCGGGAGTGATGAGCAGTTCTTC
J gene: TRBJ2-1
clone size: NA
D gene: TRBD2
V gene: TRBV9
CDR3 length: 17

CDR3 protein: CASSPQRATYNEQFF
CDR3 DNA: TGTGCCAGCAGTCCCCAACGGGCAACCTACAATGAGCAGTTCTTC
J gene: TRBJ2-1
clone size: NA
D gene: NA
V gene: TRBV6-4
CDR3 length: 15

CDR3 protein: CASSLGGTSGLQYF
CDR3 DNA: TGTGCCAGCAGCTTAGGGGGGACTAGCGGCCTCCAGTACTTC
J gene: TRBJ2-5
clone size: NA
D gene: TRBD2
V gene: TRBV7-8
CDR3 length: 14

CDR3 protein: CASYGTTTDTQYF
CDR3 DNA: TGTGCCAGCTACGGGACTACCACAGATACGCAGTATTTT
J gene: TRBJ2-3
clone size: NA
D gene: TRBD2
V gene: TRBV18
CDR3 length: 13

CDR3 protein: CASSGRGPYEQYF
CDR3 DNA: TGTGCCAGCAGCGGACGGGGCCCCTACGAGCAGTACTTC
J gene: TRBJ2-7
clone size: NA
D gene: NA
V gene: TRBV7-9
CDR3 length: 13

CDR3 protein: CASSPTRVEELFF
CDR3 DNA: TGTGCCAGCTCACCAACCAGGGTCGAGGAGCTGTTTTTT
J gene: TRBJ2-2
clone size: NA
D gene: NA
V gene: TRBV18
CDR3 length: 13

CDR3 protein: CASSLNLAGGNEQFF
CDR3 DNA: TGTGCCAGCAGCTTGAACCTAGCGGGGGGCAATGAGCAGTTCTTC
J gene: TRBJ2-1
clone size: NA
D gene: TRBD2
V gene: TRBV5-8
CDR3 length: 15

CDR3 protein: CASSPRRSGRTGEQYF
CDR3 DNA: TGTGCCAGCAGCCCCCGCCGCAGCGGGAGGACCGGGGAGCAGTACTTC
J gene: TRBJ2-7
clone size: NA
D gene: TRBD2
V gene: TRBV7-2
CDR3 length: 16

CDR3 protein: CASGSGGPTDTQYF
CDR3 DNA: TGTGCCAGCGGTAGCGGGGGCCCCACAGATACGCAGTATTTT
J gene: TRBJ2-3
clone size: NA
D gene: TRBD2
V gene: TRBV6-4
CDR3 length: 14

CDR3 protein: CASSSLGDVAPAFF
CDR3 DNA: TGTGCCAGCAGCTCCCTCGGGGATGTAGCGCCGGCTTTCTTT
J gene: TRBJ1-1
clone size: once
D gene: NA
V gene: TRBV5-6
CDR3 length: 14

CDR3 protein: CASSYWGSSNQPQHF
CDR3 DNA: TGTGCCAGCAGCTACTGGGGATCTAGCAATCAGCCCCAGCATTTT
J gene: TRBJ1-5
clone size: NA
D gene: NA
V gene: TRBV7-2
CDR3 length: 15

CDR3 protein: CASSFFAGWGGTGANVLTF
CDR3 DNA: TGTGCCAGCAGCTTTTTCGCTGGCTGGGGGGGGACTGGGGCCAACGTCCTGACTTTC
J gene: TRBJ2-6
clone size: NA
D gene: TRBD2
V gene: TRBV7-2
CDR3 length: 19

CDR3 protein: CATGWVGEKLFF
CDR3 DNA: TGTGCCACAGGATGGGTTGGTGAAAAACTGTTTTTT
J gene: TRBJ1-4
clone size: medium-sized
D gene: NA
V gene: TRBV19
CDR3 length: 12

CDR3 protein: CASRSTANTEAFF
CDR3 DNA: TGCGCCAGCCGTTCGACAGCGAACACTGAAGCTTTCTTT
J gene: TRBJ1-1
clone size: few
D gene: NA
V gene: TRBV10-1
CDR3 length: 13

CDR3 protein: CASSYSDALGANEKLFF
CDR3 DNA: TGTGCCAGCAGTTACTCGGACGCTTTGGGAGCTAATGAAAAACTGTTTTTT
J gene: TRBJ1-4
clone size: NA
D gene: NA
V gene: TRBV6-2/TRBV6-3
CDR3 length: 17

CDR3 protein: CASSLGWTPPEETQYF
CDR3 DNA: TGTGCCAGCAGCTTAGGCTGGACACCTCCTGAAGAGACCCAGTACTTC
J gene: TRBJ2-5
clone size: once
D gene: NA
V gene: TRBV11-3
CDR3 length: 16

CDR3 protein: CASSQITVAGPSTDTQYF
CDR3 DNA: TGCGCCAGCAGCCAGATAACCGTAGCGGGGCCGAGCACAGATACGCAGTATTTT
J gene: TRBJ2-3
clone size: NA
D gene: TRBD2
V gene: TRBV4-3
CDR3 length: 18

CDR3 protein: CASMWTGGTDTQYF
CDR3 DNA: TGCGCCAGCATGTGGACAGGAGGCACAGATACGCAGTATTTT
J gene: TRBJ2-3
clone size: NA
D gene: TRBD1
V gene: TRBV5-1
CDR3 length: 14

CDR3 protein: CASSLGGNTGELFF
CDR3 DNA: TGCGCCAGCAGCTTAGGAGGTAACACCGGGGAGCTGTTTTTT
J gene: TRBJ2-2
clone size: NA
D gene: NA
V gene: TRBV5-1
CDR3 length: 14

CDR3 protein: CASSTLRGLAANEQFF
CDR3 DNA: TGTGCCAGTAGCACCCTTAGGGGACTAGCGGCCAATGAGCAGTTCTTC
J gene: TRBJ2-1
clone size: NA
D gene: TRBD2
V gene: TRBV19
CDR3 length: 16

CDR3 protein: CASSLSANTEAFF
CDR3 DNA: TGTGCCAGCAGCTTATCAGCGAACACTGAAGCTTTCTTT
J gene: TRBJ1-1
clone size: NA
D gene: NA
V gene: TRBV7-2
CDR3 length: 13

CDR3 protein: CASSQDVAVERGEAFF
CDR3 DNA: TGCGCCAGCAGCCAAGATGTCGCAGTCGAACGAGGTGAAGCTTTCTTT
J gene: TRBJ1-1
clone size: NA
D gene: NA
V gene: TRBV4-3
CDR3 length: 16

CDR3 protein: CASSKITGTSGRYEQYF
CDR3 DNA: TGTGCCAGCAGCAAAATCACCGGGACTAGCGGGAGATACGAGCAGTACTTC
J gene: TRBJ2-7
clone size: NA
D gene: TRBD2
V gene: TRBV11-2
CDR3 length: 17

CDR3 protein: CASSLRPGFTDTQYF
CDR3 DNA: TGCGCCAGCAGCCTACGCCCCGGATTCACAGATACGCAGTATTTT
J gene: TRBJ2-3
clone size: NA
D gene: NA
V gene: TRBV5-1
CDR3 length: 15

CDR3 protein: CASSPMGGAYNEQFF
CDR3 DNA: TGTGCCAGCAGCCCAATGGGGGGGGCCTACAATGAGCAGTTCTTC
J gene: TRBJ2-1
clone size: NA
D gene: TRBD2
V gene: TRBV7-3
CDR3 length: 15

CDR3 protein: CASSLLTSGSFNEQFF
CDR3 DNA: TGTGCCAGCAGCTTGCTAACTAGCGGGAGTTTTAATGAGCAGTTCTTC
J gene: TRBJ2-1
clone size: NA
D gene: TRBD2
V gene: TRBV7-9
CDR3 length: 16

CDR3 protein: CASSPKGRTGGRQSGNTIYF
CDR3 DNA: TGTGCCAGCAGCCCAAAAGGGAGGACAGGGGGCCGTCAATCTGGAAACACCATATATTTT
J gene: TRBJ1-3
clone size: NA
D gene: TRBD1
V gene: TRBV7-8
CDR3 length: 20

CDR3 protein: CASSTYNTEAFF
CDR3 DNA: TGTGCCAGCAGTACTTATAACACTGAAGCTTTCTTT
J gene: TRBJ1-1
clone size: NA
D gene: NA
V gene: TRBV2
CDR3 length: 12

CDR3 protein: CASSLESGGETQYF
CDR3 DNA: TGCGCCAGCAGCTTGGAATCAGGGGGAGAGACCCAGTACTTC
J gene: TRBJ2-5
clone size: NA
D gene: TRBD1
V gene: TRBV5-1
CDR3 length: 14

CDR3 protein: CASSSEQGRHQPQHF
CDR3 DNA: TGTGCCAGCAGCTCAGAACAGGGGAGGCATCAGCCCCAGCATTTT
J gene: TRBJ1-5
clone size: NA
D gene: TRBD1
V gene: TRBV5-4
CDR3 length: 15

CDR3 protein: CASSQDRRNTIYF
CDR3 DNA: TGCGCCAGCAGCCAAGATCGCAGGAACACCATATATTTT
J gene: TRBJ1-3
clone size: NA
D gene: NA
V gene: TRBV4-3
CDR3 length: 13

CDR3 protein: CASSKAGATNEKLFF
CDR3 DNA: TGCGCCAGCAGCAAAGCGGGGGCAACTAATGAAAAACTGTTTTTT
J gene: TRBJ1-4
clone size: NA
D gene: NA
V gene: TRBV4-1
CDR3 length: 15

CDR3 protein: CASSIDYRGDQPQHF
CDR3 DNA: TGTGCCAGTAGTATAGATTACAGGGGAGATCAGCCCCAGCATTTT
J gene: TRBJ1-5
clone size: NA
D gene: TRBD1
V gene: TRBV19
CDR3 length: 15

CDR3 protein: CASSPGLLNEQFF
CDR3 DNA: TGCGCCAGCAGCCCGGGACTCCTCAATGAGCAGTTCTTC
J gene: TRBJ2-1
clone size: once
D gene: NA
V gene: TRBV5-1
CDR3 length: 13

CDR3 protein: CAIRPGLAGNNEQFF
CDR3 DNA: TGTGCCATCAGACCGGGACTAGCGGGAAACAATGAGCAGTTCTTC
J gene: TRBJ2-1
clone size: NA
D gene: TRBD2
V gene: TRBV10-3
CDR3 length: 15

CDR3 protein: CASSIQASSGNTIYF
CDR3 DNA: TGTGCCAGTAGTATACAGGCAAGCTCTGGAAACACCATATATTTT
J gene: TRBJ1-3
clone size: few
D gene: NA
V gene: TRBV19
CDR3 length: 15

CDR3 protein: CASSLVWLGANNEQFF
CDR3 DNA: TGTGCCAGCAGCTTAGTTTGGCTAGGGGCAAACAATGAGCAGTTCTTC
J gene: TRBJ2-1
clone size: once
D gene: NA
V gene: TRBV11-2
CDR3 length: 16

CDR3 protein: CASSLGSGRTFGAEQYF
CDR3 DNA: TGTGCCAGCAGCTTAGGTAGCGGGAGAACTTTCGGTGCCGAGCAGTACTTC
J gene: TRBJ2-7
clone size: NA
D gene: TRBD2
V gene: TRBV11-2
CDR3 length: 17

CDR3 protein: CASSQDLKGGKLFF
CDR3 DNA: TGCGCCAGCAGCCAAGATCTTAAGGGTGGAAAACTGTTTTTT
J gene: TRBJ1-4
clone size: once
D gene: NA
V gene: TRBV4-3
CDR3 length: 14

CDR3 protein: CAISAMDDGYTF
CDR3 DNA: TGTGCCATCAGTGCGATGGATGATGGCTACACCTTC
J gene: TRBJ1-2
clone size: few
D gene: NA
V gene: TRBV10-3
CDR3 length: 12

CDR3 protein: CASSSGPQGLGELFF
CDR3 DNA: TGTGCCAGCAGCTCCGGCCCACAGGGCCTCGGGGAGCTGTTTTTT
J gene: TRBJ2-2
clone size: NA
D gene: NA
V gene: TRBV5-8
CDR3 length: 15

CDR3 protein: CASSRRSGSSTGELFF
CDR3 DNA: TGTGCCAGCAGCCGGCGTAGCGGGAGTAGCACCGGGGAGCTGTTTTTT
J gene: TRBJ2-2
clone size: large
D gene: TRBD2
V gene: TRBV3-1/TRBV3-2
CDR3 length: 16

CDR3 protein: CASTPLTMGGYTF
CDR3 DNA: TGTGCCAGCACCCCTTTGACAATGGGGGGCTACACCTTC
J gene: TRBJ1-2
clone size: NA
D gene: NA
V gene: TRBV6-5
CDR3 length: 13

CDR3 protein: CASSLGSQETQYF
CDR3 DNA: TGTGCCAGCAGCTTAGGCAGCCAAGAGACCCAGTACTTC
J gene: TRBJ2-5
clone size: few
D gene: NA
V gene: TRBV11-2
CDR3 length: 13

CDR3 protein: CASSWGLRGREYGYTF
CDR3 DNA: TGTGCCAGCAGCTGGGGCCTGAGGGGGAGAGAATATGGCTACACCTTC
J gene: TRBJ1-2
clone size: NA
D gene: NA
V gene: TRBV5-6
CDR3 length: 16

CDR3 protein: CARLTGDNSNQPQHF
CDR3 DNA: TGTGCCCGCCTCACAGGGGACAATAGCAATCAGCCCCAGCATTTT
J gene: TRBJ1-5
clone size: few
D gene: TRBD1
V gene: TRBV6-5
CDR3 length: 15

CDR3 protein: CASSEASTDTQYF
CDR3 DNA: TGTGCCAGCAGTGAAGCCTCCACAGATACGCAGTATTTT
J gene: TRBJ2-3
clone size: once
D gene: NA
V gene: TRBV2
CDR3 length: 13

CDR3 protein: CASSRLGGETQYF
CDR3 DNA: TGTGCCAGTAGTAGGCTCGGGGGAGAGACCCAGTACTTC
J gene: TRBJ2-5
clone size: NA
D gene: NA
V gene: TRBV19
CDR3 length: 13

CDR3 protein: CAARAGAGPGNTIYF
CDR3 DNA: TGTGCCGCCAGAGCCGGGGCAGGTCCTGGAAACACCATATATTTT
J gene: TRBJ1-3
clone size: NA
D gene: NA
V gene: TRBV10-3
CDR3 length: 15

CDR3 protein: CASSLEHLYGYTF
CDR3 DNA: TGTGCCAGCAGCTTAGAGCACCTCTATGGCTACACCTTC
J gene: TRBJ1-2
clone size: NA
D gene: NA
V gene: TRBV7-9
CDR3 length: 13